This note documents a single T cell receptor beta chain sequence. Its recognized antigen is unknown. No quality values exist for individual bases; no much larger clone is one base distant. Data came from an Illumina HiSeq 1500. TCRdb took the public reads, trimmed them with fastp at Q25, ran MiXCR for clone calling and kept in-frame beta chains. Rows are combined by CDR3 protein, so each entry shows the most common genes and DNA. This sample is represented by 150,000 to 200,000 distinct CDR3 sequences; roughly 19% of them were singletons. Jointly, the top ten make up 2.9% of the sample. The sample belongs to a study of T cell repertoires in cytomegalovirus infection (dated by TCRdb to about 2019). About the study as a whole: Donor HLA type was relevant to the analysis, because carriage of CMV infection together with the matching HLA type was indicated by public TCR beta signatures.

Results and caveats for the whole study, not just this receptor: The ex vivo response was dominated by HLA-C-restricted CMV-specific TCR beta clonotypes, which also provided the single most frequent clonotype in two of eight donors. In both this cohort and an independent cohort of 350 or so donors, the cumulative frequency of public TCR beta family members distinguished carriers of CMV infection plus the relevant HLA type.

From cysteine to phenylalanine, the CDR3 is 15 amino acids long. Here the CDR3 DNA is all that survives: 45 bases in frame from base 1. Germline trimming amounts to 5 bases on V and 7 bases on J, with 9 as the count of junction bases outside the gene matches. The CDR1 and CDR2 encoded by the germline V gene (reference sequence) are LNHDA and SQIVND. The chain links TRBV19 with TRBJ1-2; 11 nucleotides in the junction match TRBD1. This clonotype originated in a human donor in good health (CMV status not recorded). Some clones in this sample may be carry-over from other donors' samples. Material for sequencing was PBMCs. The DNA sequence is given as TGTGCCAGTAGTCGGCGCGGACAGGGGGCGCTTGGCTACACCTTC. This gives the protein CASSRRGQGALGYTF.